This paragraph covers one TCR beta chain sequence. Antigen specificity is unknown. The germline V gene encodes CDR1 LNHDA and CDR2 SQIVND (reference sequence). The CDR3 extends over 11 amino acids. The DNA is unrecorded. The sample is drawn from a study of synovial regulatory T cells in juvenile arthritis. Study-wide background: Treatments: a few naive, six or seven methotrexate, one methotrexate plus infliximab, one unknown.

Whole-study results and caveats: Blood Treg cells that were inflammation-associated showed lower TCR diversity than other blood Treg cells. Largely private between patients, iaTreg TCR repertoires showed partial overlap with synovial Teff and blood CPL repertoires. CDR3 overlap with synovial Tregs was higher for iaTregs than other blood Tregs.

TCRdb's copy holds only in-frame clones and misses some; the assay was immunoSEQ multiplex PCR. The listing records roughly 9,900 clones. The sequenced sample consisted of Treg cells from blood. Subset given: remaining (HLA-DR-negative) circulating blood Treg cells. The receptor was isolated from a donor between 2 and 35 years old with juvenile idiopathic arthritis. The chain links TRBV19 to TRBJ1-1. This CDR3 is CASSIEGKAFF.